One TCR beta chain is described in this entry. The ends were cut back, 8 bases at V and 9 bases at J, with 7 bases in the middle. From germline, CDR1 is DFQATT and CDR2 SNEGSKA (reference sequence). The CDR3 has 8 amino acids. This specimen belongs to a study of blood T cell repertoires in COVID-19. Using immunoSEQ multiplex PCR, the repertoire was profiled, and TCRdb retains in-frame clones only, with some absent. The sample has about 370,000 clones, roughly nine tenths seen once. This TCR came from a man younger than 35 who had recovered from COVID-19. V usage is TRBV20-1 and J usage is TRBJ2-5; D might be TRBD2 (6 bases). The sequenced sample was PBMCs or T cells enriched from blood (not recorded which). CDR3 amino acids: CSPGAQYF. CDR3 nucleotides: TGCAGTCCGGGGGCCCAGTACTTC.